Below, 24 T cell receptor beta chains from the same sample are listed, as sequenced in a study of siplizumab effects on memory and regulatory T cells. The repertoire was sequenced with immunoSEQ multiplex PCR; TCRdb's copy has only in-frame clones and lacks some. The repertoire holds around 87,000 clones, with 85% to 90% as singletons. The material sequenced was CD4+ T cells sorted from blood. Every receptor here comes from a human donor in good health.

This clone has just a few counts. The V gene is TRBV2, the J gene TRBJ2-1; 13 bases map to TRBD2. V trimming: 6 bases; J trimming: 9 bases; junction bases outside the gene matches: 8. Germline assignment: CDR1 SNHLY and CDR2 FYNNEI. This CDR3 is built from 15 residues. This CDR3 is CASRTGTSGTGEQFF. CDR3 sequence (DNA): TGTGCCAGCAGGACCGGGACTAGCGGGACTGGTGAGCAGTTCTTC.

V gene TRBV29-1 combines with J gene TRBJ1-2, with a weak D call TRBD1 (5 bases). This CDR3 is built from 13 residues. Deletions cut 3 bases from V and 8 bases from J, with 16 bases between. Germline values: CDR1 SQVTM, CDR2 ANQGSEA. The CDR3, as DNA: TGCAGCGTTGATTCCGGCGTCGACAGAGGCTACACCTTC. It encodes CSVDSGVDRGYTF. The entire variable domain, with the rest obtained from reference TRBV29-1 and TRBJ1-2, is as follows: SAVISQKPSRDICQRGTSLTIQCQVDSQVTMMFWYRQQPGQSLTLIATANQGSEATYESGFVIDKFPISRPNLTFSTLTVSNMSPEDSSIYLCSVDSGVDRGYTFGSGTRLTVV.

The chain uses TRBV6-5 and TRBJ2-7; no clear D gene. Germline CDR1 and CDR2: MNHEY and SVGAGI. The CDR3 is 11 amino acids. The ends were cut back, 6 bases at V and 7 bases at J, with 10 bases in the middle. CDR3 nucleotides: TGTGCCAGCAGGCGCGACGTGGAGCAGTACTTC. Its translation is CASRRDVEQYF.

This chain uses TRBV28 with TRBJ1-2; D not certain. Germline lookup yields CDR1 MDHEN and CDR2 SYDVKM. V lost 5 bases to trimming and J lost 0 bases, with 10 bases between them. The CDR3 loop spans 14 amino acids. This CDR3 reads CASSLPGTNYGYTF. CDR3 nucleotide sequence: TGTGCCAGCAGTCTTCCCGGGACTAACTATGGCTACACCTTC.

A few counts support this clone. The CDR3 DNA follows: TGTGCCAGCAGGTGGGGGACTAGCGGGAGGTACGAGCAGTACTTC. Translation: CASRWGTSGRYEQYF. This chain connects TRBV7-2 to TRBJ2-7; TRBD2 matches 15 bases. The CDR3 runs 15 residues. Germline CDR1 is SGHTA and CDR2 is FQGNSA. The trim removed 6 bases at V and 4 bases at J, leaving 4 bases unmatched.

The chain carries TRBV7-3 and TRBJ2-1, with unresolved D. Between the trimmed V and J ends, which lost 8 bases and 5 bases, there was a span of 10 bases. Germline lookup yields CDR1 SGHTA and CDR2 FQGTGA. This CDR3 comprises 12 residues. The CDR3 nucleotides are TGTGCCAGCGGAAGGGTAGACAATGAGCAGTTCTTC. Translated, it gives CASGRVDNEQFF.

This rearrangement joins TRBV5-1 to TRBJ2-3; TRBD2 aligns across 9 bases. The CDR3 is 17 residues long. Per germline, CDR1 SGHRS and CDR2 YFSETQ. Unmatched junction bases numbered 5, after V lost 0 bases and J lost 0 bases. CDR3 region: CASSLDSSGTSTDTQYF. The CDR3 DNA follows: TGCGCCAGCAGCTTGGACTCTAGCGGGACGAGCACAGATACGCAGTATTTT.

The V gene is TRBV4-3, the J gene TRBJ2-7, with D possibly being TRBD1 (6 bases). Germline assignment: CDR1 LGHNA and CDR2 YSLEER. The V end lost 0 bases, the J end lost 3 bases, and 9 bases lay between the germline ends. The CDR3 consists of 14 residues. The CDR3 sequence: CASSQETGRYEQYF. The CDR3 nucleotides are TGCGCCAGCAGCCAAGAGACAGGCCGCTACGAGCAGTACTTC.

The chain joins TRBV7-3 to TRBJ2-3; the match to TRBD2 covers 7 bases. Germline trimming cut 4 bases from V and 3 bases from J; bases unmatched to any gene: 7. This CDR3 spans 15 amino acids. CDR1 is SGHTA, CDR2 FQGTGA, per germline. The CDR3 protein is CASSSIAGRTDTQYF. CDR3 nucleotide sequence: TGTGCCAGCAGCTCAATAGCGGGCAGGACAGATACGCAGTATTTT.

This clone is a singleton in its sample. This chain connects TRBV5-1 to TRBJ2-7; D not certain. The germline CDR1 and CDR2 sequences are SGHRS and YFSETQ. This CDR3 comprises 13 residues. V was cut by 0 bases and J by 0 bases, with 4 bases left in between. CDR3: CASSLALSYEQYF. The CDR3 nucleotides read TGCGCCAGCAGCTTGGCCCTCTCCTACGAGCAGTACTTC.

As DNA, the CDR3 is TGCAGTGCTATTAATATGCGGTTAAACACCTTC. It translates to CSAINMRLNTF. This chain joins TRBV20-1 and TRBJ1-2; no reliable D call. V dropped 4 bases and J dropped 12 bases, with 15 bases sitting between them. CDR1 DFQATT and CDR2 SNEGSKA come from the germline V gene (reference sequence). This CDR3 contains 11 residues.

The chain carries TRBV7-9 and TRBJ2-1; TRBD2 might be the D (6 bases). Looked up from germline, CDR1 is SEHNR and CDR2 is FQNEAQ (reference sequence). CDR3 length: 16 residues. V shed 1 base and J shed 0 bases, with 10 bases lying between them. CDR3 in amino acids: CASSLEWRASYNEQFF. CDR3 in DNA: TGTGCCAGCAGCTTAGAATGGAGGGCCTCCTACAATGAGCAGTTCTTC. The full variable domain, with the rest looked up from reference TRBV7-9 and TRBJ2-1, is DTGVSQNPRHKITKRGQNVTFRCDPISEHNRLYWYRQTLGQGPEFLTYFQNEAQLEKSRLLSDRFSAERPKGSFSTLEIQRTEQGDSAMYLCASSLEWRASYNEQFFGPGTRLTVL.

V and J are TRBV29-1 and TRBJ1-5; D perhaps matches TRBD1 (5 bases). Germline lookup yields CDR1 SQVTM and CDR2 ANQGSEA. The CDR3 has 12 amino acids. Trimming took off 4 bases at V and 5 bases at J, with 9 bases between the two ends. The CDR3 spells CSVGDGYQPQHF. CDR3 in DNA: TGCAGCGTTGGGGACGGATATCAGCCCCAGCATTTT. Full variable domain (outside the CDR3, taken from reference TRBV29-1 and TRBJ1-5): SAVISQKPSRDICQRGTSLTIQCQVDSQVTMMFWYRQQPGQSLTLIATANQGSEATYESGFVIDKFPISRPNLTFSTLTVSNMSPEDSSIYLCSVGDGYQPQHFGDGTRLSIL.

This chain connects TRBV5-4 to TRBJ2-2; D is possibly TRBD1 or TRBD2 (6 bases each). V dropped 3 bases and J dropped 4 bases, with 13 bases sitting between them. Germline V gene lookup returns CDR1 SGHNT and CDR2 YYREEE (reference sequence). This CDR3 has 15 residues. CDR3 DNA sequence: TGTGCCAGCAGCTCGGGGGCGCGGGGCACCGGGGAGCTGTTTTTT. This translates into CASSSGARGTGELFF.

V gene TRBV6-5 combines with J gene TRBJ2-7, with 13 bases identical to TRBD2. Losses at the gene ends were 6 bases for V and 3 bases for J; bases not matched to a gene: 5. The CDR3 has 15 amino acids. Germline CDR1 reads MNHEY; CDR2 reads SVGAGI. The CDR3 sequence is CASSPGTSGNYEQYF. CDR3 nucleotides: TGTGCCAGCAGCCCCGGGACTAGCGGGAACTACGAGCAGTACTTC.

The rearrangement uses TRBV30 and TRBJ1-6, with a possible D match to TRBD1 (5 bases). CDR1 is GTSNPN, CDR2 SVGIG, per germline (reference sequence). This CDR3 has 16 residues. Trimming took off 0 bases at V and 3 bases at J, with 12 bases between the two ends. The DNA of the CDR3 is TGTGCCTGGAGTGTACCCAGCGGACACTATAATTCACCCCTCCACTTT. Protein: CAWSVPSGHYNSPLHF.

Of note for this clone: At one boundary the junction diverges from the germline segment, which might be a read error. The rearrangement links TRBV13 to TRBJ2-5; D remains ambiguous. The V gene's germline CDR1 is PRHDT and CDR2 FYEKMQ (reference sequence). CDR3 size: 12 residues. DNA of the CDR3: TGTGCCAGCAGCTTGTATAGAGAGGCCCAGTACTTC. Protein: CASSLYREAQYF.

CDR3 nucleotide sequence: TGTGCCAGCAGAGTTGGGACAGCCCCTGTGATGCCCCAGCATTTT. It codes for CASRVGTAPVMPQHF. The rearrangement joins TRBV28 to TRBJ1-5, with 7 bases aligning to TRBD1. The germline V gene has CDR1 MDHEN and CDR2 SYDVKM. CDR3 length: 15 residues. J gave up 9 bases and V 6 bases, and 14 bases lay outside the gene matches.

The genes are TRBV19 and TRBJ1-1, with 8 bases identical to TRBD1. This CDR3 spans 15 amino acids. Germline assignment: CDR1 LNHDA and CDR2 SQIVND (reference sequence). V shed 3 bases and J 4 bases; nucleotides not matched to a gene: 7. CDR3 DNA: TGTGCCAGTAGTATTATAAGACAGGGGACCACTGAAGCTTTCTTT. Translating gives CASSIIRQGTTEAFF.

This chain joins TRBV6-5 and TRBJ2-3; D call uncertain. Germline CDR1 reads MNHEY; CDR2 reads SVGAGI. V was clipped by 2 bases and J by 1 base, with 4 bases between them. This CDR3 region has 13 residues. The CDR3 protein is CASSYPGTDTQYF. The DNA of the CDR3 is TGTGCCAGCAGTTACCCCGGCACAGATACGCAGTATTTT.

This CDR3 is CASSKNRGQYEQYF. In DNA form, the CDR3 reads TGTGCCAGCAGTAAAAACAGGGGGCAGTACGAGCAGTACTTC. This rearrangement joins TRBV2 to TRBJ2-7; 9 bases fit TRBD1. Trimming removed 5 bases from V and 4 bases from J; junction bases left unmatched: 6. Germline lookup yields CDR1 SNHLY and CDR2 FYNNEI. CDR3 length: 14 residues.

This chain links TRBV7-9 with TRBJ1-2; tentatively, D is TRBD1 (5 bases). V lost 8 bases, J lost 4 bases, and 14 bases lay in between. The CDR3 spans 13 residues. From germline, CDR1 is SEHNR and CDR2 FQNEAQ (reference sequence). Here the CDR3 reads CASGGSLGYGYTF. CDR3 nucleotide sequence: TGTGCCAGCGGGGGAAGTCTAGGCTATGGCTACACCTTC.

The genes are TRBV7-6 and TRBJ2-1, with no clear D. The germline V gene encodes CDR1 SGHVS and CDR2 FNYEAQ. V was clipped by 2 bases and J by 5 bases, with 7 bases between them. The CDR3 covers 13 residues. The CDR3 loop reads CASSLSRNNEQFF. CDR3 nucleotides: TGTGCCAGCAGCTTAAGTAGGAACAATGAGCAGTTCTTC.

The rearrangement links TRBV5-1 to TRBJ2-4, with TRBD2 matching over 9 bases. Germline CDR1 is SGHRS and CDR2 is YFSETQ. Trimming took 4 bases from V and 8 from J; bases not matched to a gene: 7. The CDR3 runs 14 residues. The CDR3 region has the DNA TGCGCCAGCAGCGTCGCAAGCGGGAGGTACATTCAGTACTTC. Encoded protein: CASSVASGRYIQYF.